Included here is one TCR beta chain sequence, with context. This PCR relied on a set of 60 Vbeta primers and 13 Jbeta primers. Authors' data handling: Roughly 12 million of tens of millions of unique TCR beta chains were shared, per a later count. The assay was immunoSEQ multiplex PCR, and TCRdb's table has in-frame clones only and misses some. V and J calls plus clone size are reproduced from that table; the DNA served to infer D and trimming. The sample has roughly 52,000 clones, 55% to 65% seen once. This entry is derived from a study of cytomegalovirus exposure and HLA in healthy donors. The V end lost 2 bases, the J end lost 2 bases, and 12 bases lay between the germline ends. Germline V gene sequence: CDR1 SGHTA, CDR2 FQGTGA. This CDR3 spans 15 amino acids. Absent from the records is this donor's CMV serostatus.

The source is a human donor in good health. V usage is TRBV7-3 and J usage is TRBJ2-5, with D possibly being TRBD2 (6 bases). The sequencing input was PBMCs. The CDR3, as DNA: TGTGCCAGCAGCTTATTCGGCGGGGAACAAGAGACCCAGTACTTC. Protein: CASSLFGGEQETQYF.